One and the same sample provided the 28 T cell receptor beta chains below, sequenced in a study of blood T cell repertoires in COVID-19. Only in-frame clones appear in the TCRdb table, and some are missing; sequencing was by immunoSEQ multiplex PCR. The repertoire consists of roughly 290,000 clones, with about 82% occurring once and the leading ten covering less than 4.5%. The sample comprised peripheral blood. These receptors were obtained from a woman between 45 and 65 years old with active or convalescent COVID-19.

The rearrangement links TRBV5-1 to TRBJ2-3; 13 nucleotides match TRBD2. CDR3 length: 18 residues. Germline V gene data show CDR1 as SGHRS and CDR2 as YFSETQ. Trimming took 4 bases from V and 2 from J; bases not matched to a gene: 10. CDR3 in amino acids: CASSQRLTSGRSTDTQYF. The CDR3 bases are TGCGCCAGCAGCCAGCGACTGACTAGCGGGAGGTCCACAGATACGCAGTATTTT.

This chain joins TRBV30 and TRBJ1-1; D possibly corresponds to TRBD1 (5 bases). V lost 5 bases, J lost 3 bases, and 22 bases lay in between. Germline V gives CDR1 GTSNPN, CDR2 SVGIG (reference sequence). The CDR3 has 16 residues. CDR3 in amino acids: CAWGRWGDLSDTEAFF. CDR3 sequence (DNA): TGTGCCTGGGGGAGGTGGGGGGACCTTAGCGACACTGAAGCTTTCTTT.

The rearrangement links TRBV18 to TRBJ1-5, with a weak D call TRBD1 (5 bases). Germline CDR1 is KGHSH and CDR2 is LQKENI. CDR3 length equals 16 residues. Between the trimmed V and J ends, which lost 4 bases and 2 bases, there was a span of 15 bases. The CDR3 sequence is CASSQNPGMGNQPQHF. DNA of the CDR3: TGTGCCAGCTCACAGAACCCAGGGATGGGCAATCAGCCCCAGCATTTT. Drawing the rest from reference TRBV18 and TRBJ1-5, the complete variable domain is NAGVMQNPRHLVRRRGQEARLRCSPMKGHSHVYWYRQLPEEGLKFMVYLQKENIIDESGMPKERFSAEFPKEGPSILRIQQVVRGDSAAYFCASSQNPGMGNQPQHFGDGTRLSIL.

The chain has TRBV19 and TRBJ2-2; TRBD2 is a possible D gene (5 bases). Trimming took off 5 bases at V and 8 bases at J, with 15 bases between the two ends. Germline loops: CDR1 LNHDA, CDR2 SQIVND (reference sequence). This CDR3 is built from 14 residues. CDR3 sequence reads: CASSSPSKRGELFF. Written as DNA, the CDR3 is TGTGCCAGTAGTTCCCCGTCCAAGCGGGGGGAGCTGTTTTTT.

The chain uses TRBV6-1 and TRBJ2-1; TRBD1 matches 7 bases. The CDR3 sequence is 16 residues long. Germline V gene data show CDR1 as MNHNS and CDR2 as SASEGT. V dropped 4 bases and J dropped 4; count of bases not matched to a gene: 10. The CDR3 spells CASSVRPGQTYNEQFF. CDR3 DNA: TGTGCCAGCAGTGTGCGGCCGGGACAGACATACAATGAGCAGTTCTTC.

The rearrangement uses TRBV7-9 and TRBJ2-1; 7 bases are a match to TRBD1. The ends lost 1 base at V and 4 bases at J; junction bases unmatched: 16. The CDR3 loop spans 19 amino acids. The V gene's germline CDR1 is SEHNR and CDR2 FQNEAQ (reference sequence). The CDR3 is CASSLVVLRDRRRYNEQFF. DNA of the CDR3: TGTGCCAGCAGCTTAGTAGTACTGAGGGACAGACGCCGATACAATGAGCAGTTCTTC.

The chain couples TRBV2 to TRBJ1-2, with D tentatively TRBD1 (5 bases). The CDR3 extends over 14 amino acids. V lost 4 bases and J lost 2, with 11 bases in between. Germline-derived CDR1 and CDR2 are SNHLY and FYNNEI. The CDR3 region has the DNA TGTGCCAGCAGTGCCGACGGGGGGAACTATGGCTACACCTTC. It encodes CASSADGGNYGYTF.

The chain employs TRBV29-1 and TRBJ2-7; the D is unclear. The length of the CDR3 is 15 residues. V was trimmed by 7 bases and J by 3 bases, leaving 22 bases between them. Germline assignment: CDR1 SQVTM and CDR2 ANQGSEA. As DNA, the CDR3 is TGCAGCGCGCGGCTGATGTCATCACGGAGCTACGAGCAGTACTTC. Protein product: CSARLMSSRSYEQYF.

The gene calls are TRBV4-2 and TRBJ2-1; 8 bases map to TRBD1. The CDR3 is 17 residues long. Germline V gives CDR1 LGHNA, CDR2 YNFKEQ. V shed 0 bases, J shed 4 bases, and the junction held 8 bases outside the gene matches. The CDR3 DNA reads as TGTGCCAGCAGCCAAGAGACCAACAGGGGGATGTACAATGAGCAGTTCTTC. It is translated as CASSQETNRGMYNEQFF.

The V call is TRBV28, the J call TRBJ1-6, with 7 bases aligning to TRBD1. The CDR3 has 16 amino acids. The germline gives CDR1 MDHEN, CDR2 SYDVKM. The V and J ends lost 6 bases and 2 bases, in that order; junction bases with no gene match: 7. CDR3: CASRVTGSAYNSPLHF. CDR3 coding DNA: TGTGCCAGCAGGGTGACAGGGTCAGCCTATAATTCACCCCTCCACTTT.

This clone was seen just once. CDR3 sequence reads: CASKHKAARTEAFF. CDR3 nucleotides: TGTGCCAGCAAACACAAGGCGGCTAGGACTGAAGCTTTCTTT. V and J are TRBV6-5 and TRBJ1-1; no clear D gene. Germline V gene data show CDR1 as MNHEY and CDR2 as SVGAGI. V gave up 7 bases and J gave up 5 bases, with 17 bases separating them. CDR3 size: 14 residues.

This rearrangement joins TRBV7-8 to TRBJ2-7; D perhaps matches TRBD1 (5 bases). The CDR3 runs to 16 residues. V lost 2 bases, J lost 0 bases, and 14 bases lay in between. CDR1 and CDR2 (germline): SGHVS, FQNEAQ. The CDR3 DNA reads as TGTGCCAGCAGCTTACTCTGGGGCCAGAGCTCCTACGAGCAGTACTTC. Translation: CASSLLWGQSSYEQYF.

The chain employs TRBV25-1 and TRBJ1-6, with 10 bases matching TRBD1. The CDR3 consists of 14 residues. Germline-derived CDR1 and CDR2 are MGHDK and SYGVNS. V dropped 6 bases and J dropped 10; count of bases not matched to a gene: 6. Here the CDR3 reads CASRSTGGLSPLHF. The CDR3 DNA reads TGTGCCAGCAGATCGACAGGGGGCTTATCACCCCTCCACTTT. The complete variable domain, with remaining parts taken from reference TRBV25-1 and TRBJ1-6, reads EADIYQTPRYLVIGTGKKITLECSQTMGHDKMYWYQQDPGMELHLIHYSYGVNSTEKGDLSSESTVSRIRTEHFPLTLESARPSHTSQYLCASRSTGGLSPLHFGNGTRLTVT.

The gene calls are TRBV7-8 and TRBJ2-5; 10 bases map to TRBD1. The CDR3 has 16 residues. Germline V gene data show CDR1 as SGHVS and CDR2 as FQNEAQ. The junction had 11 bases not matched to a gene; V was cut back by 5 bases and J by 5 bases. The CDR3 is CASSRLRQGAGETQYF. Here the CDR3 DNA reads TGTGCCAGCAGCCGCCTAAGACAGGGGGCGGGGGAGACCCAGTACTTC.

V is TRBV7-2 and J is TRBJ2-2; D unresolved. Trimming took off 5 bases at V and 6 bases at J, with 10 bases between the two ends. Looked up from germline, CDR1 is SGHTA and CDR2 is FQGNSA. The CDR3 loop spans 13 amino acids. DNA of the CDR3: TGTGCCAGCAGCCTCGTCGGAGCCGGGGAGCTGTTTTTT. This sequence encodes CASSLVGAGELFF.

The chain has TRBV7-2 and TRBJ1-2, with TRBD1 matching over 8 bases. Trimming at V came to 6 bases and at J to 4 bases, leaving 4 bases not matched to a gene. This CDR3 contains 13 residues. CDR1 SGHTA and CDR2 FQGNSA come from the germline V gene. CDR3 DNA: TGTGCCAGCAGACAGGGGGGCATCTATGGCTACACCTTC. Its translation: CASRQGGIYGYTF.

This clone was recorded many times. The V and J genes are TRBV7-8 and TRBJ1-6; D is possibly TRBD1 (5 bases). CDR3 length equals 14 residues. With 4 bases removed from V and 17 bases from J, the gap between germline ends came to 21 bases. CDR1 SGHVS and CDR2 FQNEAQ come from the germline V gene. CDR3 protein: CASSSGRLGRVIHF. CDR3 sequence (DNA): TGTGCCAGCAGCTCCGGACGGCTGGGGCGCGTCATCCACTTT.

J is TRBJ2-6 and V is TRBV2, with D possibly TRBD1 on 5 matching bases. The CDR3 has 15 residues. Per germline, CDR1 SNHLY and CDR2 FYNNEI. Trimming stripped 7 bases from V and 0 bases from J, with 10 bases between. CDR3 residues: CASKGPRSGANVLTF. The CDR3, as DNA: TGTGCCAGCAAGGGGCCGCGCTCTGGGGCCAACGTCCTGACTTTC.

The rearrangement links TRBV6-5 to TRBJ2-5, with 8 bases fitting TRBD1. The V gene end was trimmed by 2 bases and the J gene end by 2 bases; junction bases not matched to a gene: 1. The CDR3 runs to 14 residues. Per germline, CDR1 MNHEY and CDR2 SVGAGI. The CDR3 region has the DNA TGTGCCAGCAGTTACCGGGACAGGCAAGAGACCCAGTACTTC. Translating it yields CASSYRDRQETQYF.

The rearrangement links TRBV10-3 to TRBJ2-7, with TRBD2 matching 13 bases. The CDR3 extends over 17 amino acids. From germline, CDR1 is ENHRY and CDR2 SYGVKD. V lost 0 bases and J lost 5; bases outside the gene matches: 7. The CDR3 here is CAISESVRTSGSHEQYF. DNA for the CDR3: TGTGCCATCAGTGAGTCGGTAAGGACTAGCGGGAGTCACGAGCAGTACTTC.

The chain links TRBV2 to TRBJ2-3; 8 bases are a match to TRBD1. CDR1 is SNHLY and CDR2 is FYNNEI in the germline V gene. J lost 1 base, V lost 5 bases, and 5 bases had no gene match. CDR3 length: 15 residues. The CDR3 spells CASSLGQGRTDTQYF. The DNA for the CDR3 is TGTGCCAGCAGTCTCGGACAGGGCCGCACAGATACGCAGTATTTT.

The genes are TRBV28 and TRBJ1-1, with D tentatively TRBD1 (6 bases). CDR3 size: 16 residues. The V and J ends lost 7 bases and 3 bases respectively, with 21 bases between them. Germline V CDR1 and CDR2: MDHEN, SYDVKM. The CDR3 here is CASNPLQGPHYTEAFF. The DNA of the CDR3 is TGTGCCAGCAACCCCCTGCAGGGGCCCCATTACACTGAAGCTTTCTTT.

The chain links TRBV29-1 to TRBJ1-2; TRBD1 matches at 8 bases. This CDR3 comprises 15 residues. The junction had 11 bases not matched to a gene; V was cut back by 6 bases and J by 2 bases. Germline V gives CDR1 SQVTM, CDR2 ANQGSEA. The CDR3, as DNA: TGCAGCGTAGTTGGCAGGGGGCTGGTCAACTATGGCTACACCTTC. Protein product: CSVVGRGLVNYGYTF.

CDR3 nucleotides: TGTGCCATCACACGGACAGGGGTGAACACTGAAGCTTTCTTT. Encoded protein: CAITRTGVNTEAFF. The chain employs TRBV6-5 and TRBJ1-1, with TRBD1 identical over 9 bases. From germline, CDR1 is MNHEY and CDR2 SVGAGI. Trimming at V came to 10 bases and at J to 0 bases, leaving 6 bases not matched to a gene. The CDR3 loop spans 14 amino acids.

The V gene is TRBV7-9, the J gene TRBJ1-4, with TRBD1 identical over 11 bases. The CDR3 has 15 residues. Germline CDR1 is SEHNR and CDR2 is FQNEAQ (reference sequence). J was trimmed by 8 bases and V by 3 bases; bases with no gene match: 5. The CDR3 here is CASSFSGTGGEKLFF. CDR3 coding DNA: TGTGCCAGCAGCTTCTCCGGGACAGGGGGGGAAAAACTGTTTTTT. The entire variable domain, with the rest obtained from reference TRBV7-9 and TRBJ1-4, is as follows: DTGVSQNPRHKITKRGQNVTFRCDPISEHNRLYWYRQTLGQGPEFLTYFQNEAQLEKSRLLSDRFSAERPKGSFSTLEIQRTEQGDSAMYLCASSFSGTGGEKLFFGSGTQLSVL.

The gene calls are TRBV5-1 and TRBJ2-3; the match to TRBD1 covers 9 bases. J gave up 6 bases and V 4 bases, and 36 bases lay outside the gene matches. CDR1 and CDR2 from the germline V gene are SGHRS and YFSETQ. This CDR3 is built from 24 residues. CDR3 protein: CASSGHRRTGEGRAPTGFEDTQYF. CDR3 nucleotides: TGCGCCAGCAGCGGACATCGTAGGACAGGGGAAGGAAGGGCCCCCACGGGCTTTGAGGATACGCAGTATTTT.

The gene calls are TRBV5-1 and TRBJ2-1; TRBD2 matches at 11 bases. Germline V gene lookup returns CDR1 SGHRS and CDR2 YFSETQ. Trimming removed 1 base from V and 10 bases from J; junction bases left unmatched: 7. This CDR3 has 15 amino acids. CDR3 DNA sequence: TGCGCCAGCAGCTTGACTAGCGGGAGAATAGGGGAGCAGTTCTTC. Its translation is CASSLTSGRIGEQFF.

This clone was detected many times. The chain has TRBV2 and TRBJ2-7; D possibly corresponds to TRBD2 (6 bases). The CDR3 spans 18 residues. Trimming removed 4 bases at V and 1 base at J, with 23 bases between. Germline lookup yields CDR1 SNHLY and CDR2 FYNNEI. The CDR3 nucleotides read TGTGCCAGCAGTGCCACGGAGGGGCCTGGATCGGGTTCCTACGAGCAGTACTTC. Its protein product is CASSATEGPGSGSYEQYF.